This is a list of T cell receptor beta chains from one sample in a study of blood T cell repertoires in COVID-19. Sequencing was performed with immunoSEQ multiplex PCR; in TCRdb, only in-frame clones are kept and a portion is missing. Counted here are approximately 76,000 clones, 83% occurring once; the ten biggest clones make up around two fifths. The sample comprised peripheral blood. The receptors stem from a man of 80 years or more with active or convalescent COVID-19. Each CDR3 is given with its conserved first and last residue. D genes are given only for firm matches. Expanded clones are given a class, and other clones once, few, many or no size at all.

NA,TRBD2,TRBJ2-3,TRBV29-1,CSVILAGGADTQYF,TGCAGCGTGATTCTAGCGGGGGGGGCAGATACGCAGTATTTT
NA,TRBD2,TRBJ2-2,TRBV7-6,CASTLTAGKTGELFF,TGTGCCAGCACCCTGACAGCGGGGAAGACCGGGGAGCTGTTTTTT
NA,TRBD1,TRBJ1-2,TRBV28,CASRAGQGIWGYTF,TGTGCCAGCCGAGCTGGACAGGGTATTTGGGGCTACACCTTC
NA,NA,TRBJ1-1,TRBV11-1,CASSFGGWPEAFF,TGTGCCAGCAGCTTTGGGGGCTGGCCTGAAGCTTTCTTT
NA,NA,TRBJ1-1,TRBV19,CASSISLNTEAFF,TGTGCCAGTAGTATTTCTCTGAACACTGAAGCTTTCTTT
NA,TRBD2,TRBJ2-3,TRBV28,CASSLPGRAYTQYF,TGTGCCAGCAGTTTGCCGGGGAGGGCATATACGCAGTATTTT
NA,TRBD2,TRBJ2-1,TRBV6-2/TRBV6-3,CASSYYAPLAGSSYNEQFF,TGTGCCAGCAGTTACTACGCACCCCTAGCGGGCAGCTCCTACAATGAGCAGTTCTTC
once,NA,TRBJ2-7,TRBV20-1,CSARVRVEEYF,TGCAGTGCTAGAGTCCGGGTAGAGGAGTACTTC
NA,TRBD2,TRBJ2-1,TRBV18,CASSDGLAFGEQFF,TGTGCCAGCTCAGACGGACTAGCGTTCGGTGAGCAGTTCTTC
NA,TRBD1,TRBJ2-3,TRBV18,CASSPPGQGGADTQYF,TGTGCCAGCTCACCACCGGGACAGGGGGGCGCAGATACGCAGTATTTT
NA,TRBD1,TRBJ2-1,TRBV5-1,CASSFGQVEGEQFF,TGCGCCAGCAGCTTCGGACAGGTCGAAGGTGAGCAGTTCTTC
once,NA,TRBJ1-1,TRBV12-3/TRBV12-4,CASSLAGITEAFF,TGTGCCAGCAGTTTGGCGGGAATCACTGAAGCTTTCTTT
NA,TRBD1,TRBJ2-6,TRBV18,CASSPSGTGGIAGANVLTF,TGTGCCAGCTCACCTTCCGGGACAGGGGGGATAGCTGGGGCCAACGTCCTGACTTTC
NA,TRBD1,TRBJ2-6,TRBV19,CASTRTGGSSGANVLTF,TGTGCCAGTACCAGGACAGGGGGAAGCTCTGGGGCCAACGTCCTGACTTTC
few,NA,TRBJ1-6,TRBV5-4,CASSLEGVGVNSPLHF,TGTGCCAGCAGCCTCGAGGGTGTCGGAGTCAATTCACCCCTCCACTTT
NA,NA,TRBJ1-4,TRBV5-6,CASILSGSATNEKLFF,TGTGCCAGCATCCTGAGCGGCAGTGCAACTAATGAAAAACTGTTTTTT
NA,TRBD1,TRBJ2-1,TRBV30,CAWSMGQGGYNEQFF,TGTGCCTGGAGTATGGGACAGGGGGGTTACAATGAGCAGTTCTTC
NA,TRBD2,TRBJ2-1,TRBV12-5,CASATGLAGDNEQFF,TGTGCTAGTGCCACAGGACTAGCGGGAGACAATGAGCAGTTCTTC
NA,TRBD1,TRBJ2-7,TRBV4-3,CASSQDVAGGGSEQYF,TGCGCCAGCAGCCAAGATGTGGCAGGGGGCGGCTCCGAGCAGTACTTC
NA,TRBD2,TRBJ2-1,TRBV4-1,CASSQDSGLAGGPGHEQFF,TGCGCCAGCAGCCAAGATTCGGGACTAGCGGGGGGGCCGGGGCATGAGCAGTTCTTC
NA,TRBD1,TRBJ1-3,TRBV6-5,CATHRGWENTIYF,TGTGCCACCCACAGGGGTTGGGAAAACACCATATATTTT
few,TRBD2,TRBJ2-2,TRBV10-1,CASSGTRSAGANTGELFF,TGCGCCAGCAGTGGGACCCGGAGTGCGGGAGCGAACACCGGGGAGCTGTTTTTT
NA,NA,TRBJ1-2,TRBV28,CASSSSSGRDGYTF,TGTGCCAGCAGTTCCTCCTCGGGCAGGGATGGCTACACCTTC
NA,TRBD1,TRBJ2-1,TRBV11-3,CASSSGSGQGFNEQFF,TGTGCCAGCAGCTCAGGGTCGGGACAGGGGTTCAATGAGCAGTTCTTC
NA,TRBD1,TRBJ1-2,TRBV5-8,CASSRQGARGYTF,TGTGCCAGCAGCCGACAGGGGGCGAGAGGCTACACCTTC
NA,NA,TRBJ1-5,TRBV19,CASKGDGGYSNQPQHF,TGTGCCAGTAAGGGCGACGGAGGATATAGCAATCAGCCCCAGCATTTT
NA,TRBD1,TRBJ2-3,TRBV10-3,CAISQKTGVTSTDTQYF,TGTGCCATCAGCCAGAAGACAGGGGTAACTAGCACAGATACGCAGTATTTT
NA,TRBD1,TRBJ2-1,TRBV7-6,CASSARDSNEQFF,TGTGCCAGCAGCGCCCGGGACAGCAATGAGCAGTTCTTC
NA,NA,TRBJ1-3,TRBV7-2,CASSLALPGAGNTIYF,TGTGCCAGCAGCTTAGCGCTCCCAGGGGCTGGAAACACCATATATTTT
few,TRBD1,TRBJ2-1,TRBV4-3,CASSQDSAQGAYNEQFF,TGCGCCAGCAGCCAAGATTCGGCTCAGGGGGCCTACAATGAGCAGTTCTTC
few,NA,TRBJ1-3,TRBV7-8,CASSSQGSGNTIYF,TGTGCCAGCAGCTCGCAGGGTTCTGGAAACACCATATATTTT
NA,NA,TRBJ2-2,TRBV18,CASSPRGPGTGELFF,TGTGCCAGCTCACCACGCGGGCCGGGCACCGGGGAGCTGTTTTTT
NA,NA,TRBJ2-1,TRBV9,CASSVVGGGSYNEQFF,TGTGCCAGCAGCGTAGTTGGGGGAGGCTCCTACAATGAGCAGTTCTTC
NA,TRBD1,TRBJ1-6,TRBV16,CASSQFGGQGVSPLHF,TGTGCCAGCAGCCAATTTGGGGGACAGGGCGTTTCACCCCTCCACTTT
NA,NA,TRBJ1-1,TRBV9,CASSAVPNTEAFF,TGTGCCAGCAGCGCCGTCCCGAACACTGAAGCTTTCTTT
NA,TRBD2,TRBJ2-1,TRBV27,CASSPWTSRNNEQFF,TGTGCCAGCAGTCCCTGGACTAGCAGGAACAATGAGCAGTTCTTC
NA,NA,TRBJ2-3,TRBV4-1,CASTLLFSTDTQYF,TGCGCCAGCACCCTTCTGTTTAGCACAGATACGCAGTATTTT
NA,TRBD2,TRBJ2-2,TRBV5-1,CASSQRTSQSPGELFF,TGCGCCAGCAGCCAACGGACTAGCCAGAGTCCCGGGGAGCTGTTTTTT
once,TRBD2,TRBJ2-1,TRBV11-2,CASSPSNGRGSREQFF,TGTGCCAGCAGCCCATCTAACGGGAGGGGGTCGAGGGAGCAGTTCTTC
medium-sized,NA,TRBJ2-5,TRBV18,CASSRDTQETQYF,TGTGCCAGCTCCCGGGACACACAAGAGACCCAGTACTTC
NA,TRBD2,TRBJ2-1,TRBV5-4,CASSLVAGGNNEQFF,TGTGCCAGCAGCTTGGTGGCGGGGGGTAACAATGAGCAGTTCTTC
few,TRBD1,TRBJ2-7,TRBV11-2,CASSLGGTGGLYEQYF,TGTGCCAGCAGCTTAGGAGGGACAGGGGGCTTGTACGAGCAGTACTTC
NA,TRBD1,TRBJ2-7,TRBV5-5,CASSQTGIYEQYF,TGTGCCAGCAGCCAGACAGGGATCTACGAGCAGTACTTC
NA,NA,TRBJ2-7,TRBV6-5,CASALGTQTYEQYF,TGTGCCAGTGCCCTCGGGACTCAGACCTACGAGCAGTACTTC
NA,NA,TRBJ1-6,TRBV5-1,CASSLTGDANSPLHF,TGCGCCAGCAGCTTGACGGGGGATGCTAATTCACCCCTCCACTTT
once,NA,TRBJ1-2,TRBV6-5,CASSYSTTQDFYGYTF,TGTGCCAGCAGTTACTCGACTACTCAGGACTTCTATGGCTACACCTTC
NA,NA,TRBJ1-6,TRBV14,CASSQDLGGYNSPLHF,TGTGCCAGCAGCCAAGATCTGGGAGGCTATAATTCACCCCTCCACTTT
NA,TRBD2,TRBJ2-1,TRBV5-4,CASSLDAPSGGNEQFF,TGTGCCAGCAGCTTGGATGCGCCTAGCGGGGGCAATGAGCAGTTCTTC
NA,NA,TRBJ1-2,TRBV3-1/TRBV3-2,CASSQDLGLLGDGYTF,TGTGCCAGCAGCCAAGATCTGGGCCTCCTCGGCGATGGCTACACCTTC
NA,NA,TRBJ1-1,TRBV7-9,CASAGWVNTEAFF,TGTGCCAGCGCGGGATGGGTGAACACTGAAGCTTTCTTT
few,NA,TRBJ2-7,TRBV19,CASSPTVPYEQYF,TGTGCCAGTAGTCCGACAGTACCCTACGAGCAGTACTTC
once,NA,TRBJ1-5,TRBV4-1,CASSQGRNLRNQPQHF,TGCGCCAGCAGCCAAGGAAGGAATCTGAGGAATCAGCCCCAGCATTTT
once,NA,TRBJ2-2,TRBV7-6,CASSSGPDTGELFF,TGTGCCAGCAGCTCTGGGCCCGACACCGGGGAGCTGTTTTTT
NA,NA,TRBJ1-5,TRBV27,CASSPGRNQPQHF,TGTGCCAGTTCCCCAGGCCGCAATCAGCCCCAGCATTTT
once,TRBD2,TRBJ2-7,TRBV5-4,CASSLGSGTSGEQYF,TGTGCCAGCAGCTTGGGGAGCGGGACTAGCGGCGAGCAGTACTTC
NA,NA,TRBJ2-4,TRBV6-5,CASSYQEAGKNIQYF,TGTGCCAGCAGTTACCAGGAGGCGGGCAAAAACATTCAGTACTTC
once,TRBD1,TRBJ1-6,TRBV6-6,CASSQQGGHSPLHF,TGTGCCAGCAGCCAACAGGGGGGACATTCACCCCTCCACTTT
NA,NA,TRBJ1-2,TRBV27,CASSLFGGVYGYTF,TGTGCCAGCAGTTTATTTGGAGGGGTCTATGGCTACACCTTC
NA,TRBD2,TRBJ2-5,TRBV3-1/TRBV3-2,CASRPRTSGVGKTQYF,TGTGCCAGCAGACCTCGGACTAGCGGGGTAGGGAAGACCCAGTACTTC